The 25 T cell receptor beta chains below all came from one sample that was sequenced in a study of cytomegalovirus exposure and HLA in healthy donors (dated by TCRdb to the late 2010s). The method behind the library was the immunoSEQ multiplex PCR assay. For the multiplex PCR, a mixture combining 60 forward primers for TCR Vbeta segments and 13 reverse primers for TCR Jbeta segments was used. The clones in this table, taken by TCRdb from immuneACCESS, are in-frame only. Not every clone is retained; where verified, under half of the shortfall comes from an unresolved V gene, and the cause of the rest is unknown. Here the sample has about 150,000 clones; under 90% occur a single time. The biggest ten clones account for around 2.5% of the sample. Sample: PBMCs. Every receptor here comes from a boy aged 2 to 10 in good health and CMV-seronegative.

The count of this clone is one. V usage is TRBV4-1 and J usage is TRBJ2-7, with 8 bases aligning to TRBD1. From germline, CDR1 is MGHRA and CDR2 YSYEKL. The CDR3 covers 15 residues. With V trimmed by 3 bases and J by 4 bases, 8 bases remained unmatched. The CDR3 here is CASSHRGQGWYEQYF. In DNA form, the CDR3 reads TGCGCCAGCAGCCATCGCGGACAGGGTTGGTACGAGCAGTACTTC.

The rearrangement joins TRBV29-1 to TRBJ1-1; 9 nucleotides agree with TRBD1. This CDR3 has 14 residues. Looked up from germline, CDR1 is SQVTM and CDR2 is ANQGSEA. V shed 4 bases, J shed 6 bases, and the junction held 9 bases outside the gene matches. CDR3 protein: CSVGGGQGTAEAFF. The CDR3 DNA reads TGCAGCGTTGGGGGGGGACAGGGAACCGCTGAAGCTTTCTTT.

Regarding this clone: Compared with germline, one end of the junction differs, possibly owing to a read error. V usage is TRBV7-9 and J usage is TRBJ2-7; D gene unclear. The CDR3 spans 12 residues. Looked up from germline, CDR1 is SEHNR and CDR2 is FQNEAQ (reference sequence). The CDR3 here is CSSSPHGYEQYF. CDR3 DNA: TGTTCCAGCAGCCCCCACGGCTACGAGCAGTACTTC.

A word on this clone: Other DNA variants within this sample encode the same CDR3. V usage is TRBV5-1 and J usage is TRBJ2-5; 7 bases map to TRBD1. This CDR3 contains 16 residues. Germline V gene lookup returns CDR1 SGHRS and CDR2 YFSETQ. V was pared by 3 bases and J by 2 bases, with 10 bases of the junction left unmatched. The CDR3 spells CASSSVLGTEQETQYF. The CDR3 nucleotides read TGCGCCAGCAGCTCCGTTCTTGGGACAGAACAAGAGACCCAGTACTTC. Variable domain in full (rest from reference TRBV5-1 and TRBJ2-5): KAGVTQTPRYLIKTRGQQVTLSCSPISGHRSVSWYQQTPGQGLQFLFEYFSETQRNKGNFPGRFSGRQFSNSRSEMNVSTLELGDSALYLCASSSVLGTEQETQYFGPGTRLLVL.

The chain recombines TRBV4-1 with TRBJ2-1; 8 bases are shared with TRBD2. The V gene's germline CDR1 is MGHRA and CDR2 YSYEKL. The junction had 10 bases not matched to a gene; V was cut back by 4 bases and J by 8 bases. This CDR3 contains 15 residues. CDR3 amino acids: CASSPSRGGRDEQFF. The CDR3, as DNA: TGCGCCAGCAGCCCCAGCCGGGGGGGCCGAGATGAGCAGTTCTTC.

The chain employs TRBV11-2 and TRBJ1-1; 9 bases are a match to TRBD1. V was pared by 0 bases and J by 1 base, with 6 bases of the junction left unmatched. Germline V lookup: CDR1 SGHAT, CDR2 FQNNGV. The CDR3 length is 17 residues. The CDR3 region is CASSLDRGTGTNTEAFF. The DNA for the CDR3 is TGTGCCAGCAGCTTAGACCGCGGGACAGGGACGAACACTGAAGCTTTCTTT.

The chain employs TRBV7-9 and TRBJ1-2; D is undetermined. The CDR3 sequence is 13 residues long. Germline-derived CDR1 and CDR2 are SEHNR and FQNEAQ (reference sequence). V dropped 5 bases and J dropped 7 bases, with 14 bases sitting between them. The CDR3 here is CASSVMEALGYTF. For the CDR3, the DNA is TGTGCCAGCAGCGTCATGGAGGCCCTTGGCTACACCTTC.

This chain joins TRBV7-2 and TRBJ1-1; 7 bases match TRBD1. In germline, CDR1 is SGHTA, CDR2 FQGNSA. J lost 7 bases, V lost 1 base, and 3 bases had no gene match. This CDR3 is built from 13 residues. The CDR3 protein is CASSLDRGGEAFF. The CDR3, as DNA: TGTGCCAGCAGCTTAGACAGGGGAGGTGAAGCTTTCTTT.

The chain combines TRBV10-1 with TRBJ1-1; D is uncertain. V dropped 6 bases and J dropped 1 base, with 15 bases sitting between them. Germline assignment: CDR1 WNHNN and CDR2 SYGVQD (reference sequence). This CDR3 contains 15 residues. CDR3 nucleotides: TGCGCCAGCAGCCCGGGGAGGCAGTCGAACACTGAAGCTTTCTTT. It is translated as CASSPGRQSNTEAFF.

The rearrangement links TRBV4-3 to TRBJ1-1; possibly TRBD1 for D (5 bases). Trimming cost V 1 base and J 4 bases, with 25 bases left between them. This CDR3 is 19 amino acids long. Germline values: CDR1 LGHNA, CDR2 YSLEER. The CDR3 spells CASSQGRVARGVRSTEAFF. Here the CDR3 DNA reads TGCGCCAGCAGCCAAGGTCGAGTGGCCCGGGGGGTGCGGAGCACTGAAGCTTTCTTT.

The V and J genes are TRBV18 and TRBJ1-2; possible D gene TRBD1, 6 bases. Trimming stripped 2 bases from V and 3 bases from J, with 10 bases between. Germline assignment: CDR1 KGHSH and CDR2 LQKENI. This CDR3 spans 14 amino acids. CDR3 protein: CASSPTGFDYGYTF. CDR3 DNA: TGTGCCAGCTCACCAACAGGGTTTGACTATGGCTACACCTTC.

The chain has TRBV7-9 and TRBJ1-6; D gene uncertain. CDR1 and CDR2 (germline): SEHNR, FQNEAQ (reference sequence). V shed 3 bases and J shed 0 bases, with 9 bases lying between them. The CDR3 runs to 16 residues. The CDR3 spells CASSFSGSSYNSPLHF. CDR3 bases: TGTGCCAGCAGCTTTTCGGGGAGCTCCTATAATTCACCCCTCCACTTT.

CDR3 loop: CASSLWDRGNPLHF. CDR3 sequence (DNA): TGTGCCAGCAGTTTATGGGACAGGGGGAATCCCCTCCACTTT. V gene TRBV28 combines with J gene TRBJ1-6, with TRBD1 identical over 10 bases. The CDR3 contains 14 residues. J gave up 13 bases and V 0 bases, and 3 bases lay outside the gene matches. The germline V gene has CDR1 MDHEN and CDR2 SYDVKM.

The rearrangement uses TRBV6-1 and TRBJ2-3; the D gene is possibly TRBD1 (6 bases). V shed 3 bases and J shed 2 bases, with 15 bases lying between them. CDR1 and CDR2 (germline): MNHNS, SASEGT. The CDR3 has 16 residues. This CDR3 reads CASSDPPTGTTDTQYF. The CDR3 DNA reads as TGTGCCAGCAGTGATCCCCCAACAGGGACCACAGATACGCAGTATTTT.

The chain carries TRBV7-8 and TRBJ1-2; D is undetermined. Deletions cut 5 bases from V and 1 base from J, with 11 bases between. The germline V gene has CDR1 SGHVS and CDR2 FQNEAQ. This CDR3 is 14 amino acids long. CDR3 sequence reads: CASSPSGHNYGYTF. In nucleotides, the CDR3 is TGTGCCAGCAGCCCCAGCGGGCATAACTATGGCTACACCTTC.

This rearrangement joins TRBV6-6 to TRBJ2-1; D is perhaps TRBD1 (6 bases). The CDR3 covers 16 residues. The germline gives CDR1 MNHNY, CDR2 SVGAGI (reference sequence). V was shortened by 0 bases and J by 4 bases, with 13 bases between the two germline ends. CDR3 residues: CASSYSTAGEYNEQFF. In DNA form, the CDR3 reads TGTGCCAGCAGTTACTCGACCGCAGGGGAATACAATGAGCAGTTCTTC.

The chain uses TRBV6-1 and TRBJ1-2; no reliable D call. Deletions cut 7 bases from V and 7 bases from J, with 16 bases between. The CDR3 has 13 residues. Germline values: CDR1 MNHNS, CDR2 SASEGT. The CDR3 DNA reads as TGTGCCAGCAACCCCGAGGGAAAGGGTGGCTACACCTTC. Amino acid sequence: CASNPEGKGGYTF.

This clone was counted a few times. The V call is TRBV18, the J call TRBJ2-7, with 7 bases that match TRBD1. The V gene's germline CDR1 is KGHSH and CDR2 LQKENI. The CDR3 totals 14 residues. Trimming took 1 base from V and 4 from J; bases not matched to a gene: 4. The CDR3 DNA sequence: TGTGCCAGCTCACCACGACAGGGTCTGTACGAGCAGTACTTC. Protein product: CASSPRQGLYEQYF.

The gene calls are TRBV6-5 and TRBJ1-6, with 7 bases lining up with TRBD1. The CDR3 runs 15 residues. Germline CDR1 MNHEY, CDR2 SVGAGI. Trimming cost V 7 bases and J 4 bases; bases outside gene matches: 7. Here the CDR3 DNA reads TGTGCCAGCAATATACAGGGGTCTTATAATTCACCCCTCCACTTT. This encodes CASNIQGSYNSPLHF.

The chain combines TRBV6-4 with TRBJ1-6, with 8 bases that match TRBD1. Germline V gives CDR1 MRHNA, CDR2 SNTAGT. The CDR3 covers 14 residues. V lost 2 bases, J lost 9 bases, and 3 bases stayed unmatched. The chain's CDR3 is CASSDGQGGSPLHF. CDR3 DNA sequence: TGTGCCAGCAGTGACGGACAGGGTGGTTCACCCCTCCACTTT.

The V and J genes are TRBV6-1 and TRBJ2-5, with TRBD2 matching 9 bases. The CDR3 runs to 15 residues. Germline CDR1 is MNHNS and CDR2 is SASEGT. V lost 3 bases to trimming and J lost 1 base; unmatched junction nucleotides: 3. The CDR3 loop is CASSDFSGSQETQYF. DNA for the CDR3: TGTGCCAGCAGTGATTTTAGCGGGAGCCAAGAGACCCAGTACTTC.

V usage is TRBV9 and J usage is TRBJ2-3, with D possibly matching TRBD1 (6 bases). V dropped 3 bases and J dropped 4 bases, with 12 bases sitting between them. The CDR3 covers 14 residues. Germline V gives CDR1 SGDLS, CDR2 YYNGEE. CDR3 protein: CASSGNRAPDTQYF. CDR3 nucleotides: TGTGCCAGCAGCGGCAACAGGGCCCCAGATACGCAGTATTTT.

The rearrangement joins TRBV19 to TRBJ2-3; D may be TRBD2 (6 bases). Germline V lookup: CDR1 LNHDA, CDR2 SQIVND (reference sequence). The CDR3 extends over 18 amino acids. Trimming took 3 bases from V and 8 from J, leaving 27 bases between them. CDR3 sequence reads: CASSIPPGTRLDGGTQYF. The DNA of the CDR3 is TGTGCCAGTAGTATCCCGCCTGGGACTCGGCTGGATGGAGGTACGCAGTATTTT.

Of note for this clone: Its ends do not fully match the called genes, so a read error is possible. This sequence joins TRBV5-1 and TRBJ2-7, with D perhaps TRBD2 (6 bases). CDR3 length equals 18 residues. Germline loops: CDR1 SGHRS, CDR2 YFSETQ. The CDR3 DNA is TGCGCCAGCAGCTTGCGGTCAGGTCTGGCGGGAAGCTCCTACGGGCAGTACTTC. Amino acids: CASSLRSGLAGSSYGQYF.

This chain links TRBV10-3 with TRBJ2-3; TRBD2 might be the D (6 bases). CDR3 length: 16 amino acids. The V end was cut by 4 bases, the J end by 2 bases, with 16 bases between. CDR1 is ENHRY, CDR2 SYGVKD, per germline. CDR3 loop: CAISVPPTRHTDTQYF. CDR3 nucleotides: TGTGCCATCAGTGTCCCCCCGACTAGGCACACAGATACGCAGTATTTT.